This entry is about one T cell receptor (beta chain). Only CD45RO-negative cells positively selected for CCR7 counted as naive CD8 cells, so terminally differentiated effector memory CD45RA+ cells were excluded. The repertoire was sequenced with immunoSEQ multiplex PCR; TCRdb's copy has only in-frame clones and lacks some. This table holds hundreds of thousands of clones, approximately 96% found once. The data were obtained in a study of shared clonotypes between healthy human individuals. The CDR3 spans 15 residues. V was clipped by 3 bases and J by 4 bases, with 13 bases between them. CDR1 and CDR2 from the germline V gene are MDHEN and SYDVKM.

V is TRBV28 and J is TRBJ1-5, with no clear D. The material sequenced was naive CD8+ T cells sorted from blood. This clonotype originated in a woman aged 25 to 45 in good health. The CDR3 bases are TGTGCCAGCAGTTTCTTTGTAGGGAGAAATCAGCCCCAGCATTTT. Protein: CASSFFVGRNQPQHF.